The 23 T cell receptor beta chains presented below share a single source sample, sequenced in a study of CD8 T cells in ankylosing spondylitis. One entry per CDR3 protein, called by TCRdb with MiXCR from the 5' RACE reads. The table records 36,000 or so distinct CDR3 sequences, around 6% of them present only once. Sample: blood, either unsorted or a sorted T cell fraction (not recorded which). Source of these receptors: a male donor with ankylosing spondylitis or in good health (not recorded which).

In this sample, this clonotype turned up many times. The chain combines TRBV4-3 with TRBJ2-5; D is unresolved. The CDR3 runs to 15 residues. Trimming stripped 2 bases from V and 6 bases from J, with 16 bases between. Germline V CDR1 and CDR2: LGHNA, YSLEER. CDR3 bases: TGCGCCAGCAGCCAAAATCGGAAAGTAGGGCAGACCCAGTACTTC. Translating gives CASSQNRKVGQTQYF.

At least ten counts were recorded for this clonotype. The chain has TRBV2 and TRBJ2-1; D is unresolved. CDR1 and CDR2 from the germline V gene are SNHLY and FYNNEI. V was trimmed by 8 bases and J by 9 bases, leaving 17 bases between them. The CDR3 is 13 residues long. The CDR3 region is CASGWTKWGEQFF. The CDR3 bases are TGTGCCAGCGGCTGGACGAAATGGGGTGAGCAGTTCTTC.

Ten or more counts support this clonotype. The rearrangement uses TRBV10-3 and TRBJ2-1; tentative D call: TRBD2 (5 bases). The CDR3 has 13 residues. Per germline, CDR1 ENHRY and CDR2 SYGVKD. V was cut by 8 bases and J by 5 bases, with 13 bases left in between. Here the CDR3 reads CAIYGGPNNEQFF. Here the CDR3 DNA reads TGTGCCATCTACGGCGGGCCCAACAATGAGCAGTTCTTC.

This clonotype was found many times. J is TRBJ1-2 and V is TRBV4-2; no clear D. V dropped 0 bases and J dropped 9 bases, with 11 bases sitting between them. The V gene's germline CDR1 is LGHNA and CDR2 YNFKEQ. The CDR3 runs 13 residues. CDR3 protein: CASSQDRPQRYTF. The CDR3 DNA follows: TGTGCCAGCAGCCAAGATAGACCCCAGCGCTACACCTTC.

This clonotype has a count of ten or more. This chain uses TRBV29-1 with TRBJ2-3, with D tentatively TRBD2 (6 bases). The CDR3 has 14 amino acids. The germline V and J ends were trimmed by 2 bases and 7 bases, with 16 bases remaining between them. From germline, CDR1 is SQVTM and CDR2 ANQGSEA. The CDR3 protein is CSVEPPGASYTQYF. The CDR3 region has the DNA TGCAGCGTTGAACCCCCGGGAGCCTCCTATACGCAGTATTTT.

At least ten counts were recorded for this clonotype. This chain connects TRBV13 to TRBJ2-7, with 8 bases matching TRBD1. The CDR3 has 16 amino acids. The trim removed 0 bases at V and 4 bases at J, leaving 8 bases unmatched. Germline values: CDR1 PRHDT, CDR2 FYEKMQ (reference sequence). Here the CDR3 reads CASSLGMTGARYEQYF. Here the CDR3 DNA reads TGTGCCAGCAGCTTAGGGATGACAGGGGCTCGGTACGAGCAGTACTTC.

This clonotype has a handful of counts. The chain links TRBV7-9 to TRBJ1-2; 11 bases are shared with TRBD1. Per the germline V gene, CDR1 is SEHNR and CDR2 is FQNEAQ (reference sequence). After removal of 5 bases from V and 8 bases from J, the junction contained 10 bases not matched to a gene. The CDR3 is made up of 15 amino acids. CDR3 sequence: CASSRGGTGGGGYTF. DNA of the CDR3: TGTGCCAGCAGCCGAGGTGGGACAGGGGGTGGCGGCTACACCTTC.

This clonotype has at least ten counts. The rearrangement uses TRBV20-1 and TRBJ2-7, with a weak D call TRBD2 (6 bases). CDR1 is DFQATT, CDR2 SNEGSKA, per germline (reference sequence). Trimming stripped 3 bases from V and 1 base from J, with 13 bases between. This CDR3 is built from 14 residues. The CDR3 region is CSARPGRDSYEQYF. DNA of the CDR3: TGCAGTGCTAGGCCCGGGAGAGATTCCTACGAGCAGTACTTC.

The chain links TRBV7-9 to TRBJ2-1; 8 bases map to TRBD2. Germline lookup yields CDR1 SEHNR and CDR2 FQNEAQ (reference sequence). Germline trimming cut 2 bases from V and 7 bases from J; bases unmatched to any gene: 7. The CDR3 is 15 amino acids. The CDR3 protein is CASSLPGGRKNEQFF. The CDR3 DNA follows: TGTGCCAGCAGCTTACCGGGGGGGCGTAAAAATGAGCAGTTCTTC.

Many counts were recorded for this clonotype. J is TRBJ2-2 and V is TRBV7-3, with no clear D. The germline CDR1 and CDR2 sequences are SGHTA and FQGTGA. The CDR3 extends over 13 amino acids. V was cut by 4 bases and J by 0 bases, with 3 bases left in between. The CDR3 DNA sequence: TGTGCCAGCAGCTCCACGAACACCGGGGAGCTGTTTTTT. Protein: CASSSTNTGELFF.

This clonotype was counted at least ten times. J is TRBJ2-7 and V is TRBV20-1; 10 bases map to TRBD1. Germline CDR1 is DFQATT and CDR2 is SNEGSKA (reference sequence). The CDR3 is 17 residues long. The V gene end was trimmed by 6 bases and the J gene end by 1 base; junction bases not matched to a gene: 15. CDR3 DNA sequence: TGCAGTGCCGCCGGCGACAGGGGGCTTTCACGATCCTACGAGCAGTACTTC. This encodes CSAAGDRGLSRSYEQYF.

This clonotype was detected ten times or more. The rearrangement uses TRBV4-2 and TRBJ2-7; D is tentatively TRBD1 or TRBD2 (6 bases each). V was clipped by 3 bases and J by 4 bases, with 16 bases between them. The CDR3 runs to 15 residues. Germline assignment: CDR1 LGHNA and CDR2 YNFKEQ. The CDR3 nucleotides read TGTGCCAGCAGCCAGACGGGGGCTTCAGGGTACGAGCAGTACTTC. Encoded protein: CASSQTGASGYEQYF.

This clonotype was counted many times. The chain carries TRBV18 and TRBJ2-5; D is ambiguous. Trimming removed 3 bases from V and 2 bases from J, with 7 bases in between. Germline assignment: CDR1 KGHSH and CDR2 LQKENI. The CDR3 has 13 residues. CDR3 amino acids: CASSPRRQETQYF. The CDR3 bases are TGTGCCAGCTCACCGCGGAGACAAGAGACCCAGTACTTC.

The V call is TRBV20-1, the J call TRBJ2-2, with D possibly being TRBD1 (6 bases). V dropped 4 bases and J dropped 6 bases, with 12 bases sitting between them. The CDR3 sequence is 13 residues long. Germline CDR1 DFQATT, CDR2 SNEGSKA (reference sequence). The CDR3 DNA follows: TGCAGTGCTAAACAGGGCTGGGCCGGGGAGCTGTTTTTT. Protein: CSAKQGWAGELFF.

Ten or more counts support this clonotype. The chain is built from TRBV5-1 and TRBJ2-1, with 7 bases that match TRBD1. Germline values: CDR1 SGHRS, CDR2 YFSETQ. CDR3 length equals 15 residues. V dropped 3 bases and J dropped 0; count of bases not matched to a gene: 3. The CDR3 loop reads CASSWGQISYNEQFF. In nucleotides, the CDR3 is TGCGCCAGCAGCTGGGGACAGATCTCCTACAATGAGCAGTTCTTC.

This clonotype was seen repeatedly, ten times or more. The CDR3 DNA follows: TGTGCCAGCAGCCAAGGACTAGCAGCAGATACGCAGTATTTT. It is translated as CASSQGLAADTQYF. V and J are TRBV5-4 and TRBJ2-3; the match to TRBD2 covers 8 bases. This CDR3 has 14 amino acids. Germline V gene data show CDR1 as SGHNT and CDR2 as YYREEE (reference sequence). Germline trimming cut 4 bases from V and 4 bases from J; bases unmatched to any gene: 5.

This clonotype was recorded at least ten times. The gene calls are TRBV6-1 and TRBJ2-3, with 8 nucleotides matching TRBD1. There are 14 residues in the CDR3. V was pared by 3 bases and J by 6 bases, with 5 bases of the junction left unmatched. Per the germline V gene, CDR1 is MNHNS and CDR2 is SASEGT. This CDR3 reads CASSDGQGPDTQYF. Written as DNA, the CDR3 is TGTGCCAGCAGTGACGGACAGGGTCCGGATACGCAGTATTTT.

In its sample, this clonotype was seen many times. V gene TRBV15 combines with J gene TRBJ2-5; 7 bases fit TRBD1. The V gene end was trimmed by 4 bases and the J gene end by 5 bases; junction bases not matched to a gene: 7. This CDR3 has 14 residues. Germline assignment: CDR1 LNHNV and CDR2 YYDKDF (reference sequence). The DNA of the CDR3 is TGTGCCACCAGCATTGGACAGGAATCGGAGACCCAGTACTTC. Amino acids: CATSIGQESETQYF.

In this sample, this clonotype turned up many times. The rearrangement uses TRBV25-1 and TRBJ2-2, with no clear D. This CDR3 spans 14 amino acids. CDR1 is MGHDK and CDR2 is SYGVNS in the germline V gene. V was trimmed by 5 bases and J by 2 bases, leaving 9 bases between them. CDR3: CASSLRLNTGELFF. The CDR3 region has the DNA TGTGCCAGCAGTTTGAGATTAAACACCGGGGAGCTGTTTTTT.

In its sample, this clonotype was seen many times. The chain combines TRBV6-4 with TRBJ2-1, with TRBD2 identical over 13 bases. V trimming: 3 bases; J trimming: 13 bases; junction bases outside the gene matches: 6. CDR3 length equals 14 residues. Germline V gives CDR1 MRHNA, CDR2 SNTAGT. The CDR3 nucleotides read TGTGCCAGCAGTGAGGGACTAGCGGGAAGCACTCAGTTCTTC. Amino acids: CASSEGLAGSTQFF.

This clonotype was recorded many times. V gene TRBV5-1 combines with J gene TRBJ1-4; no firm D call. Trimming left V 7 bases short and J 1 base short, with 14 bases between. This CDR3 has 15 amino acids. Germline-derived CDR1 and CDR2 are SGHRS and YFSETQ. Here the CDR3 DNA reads TGCGCCAGCGGGCCTAACGGTATAACTAATGAAAAACTGTTTTTT. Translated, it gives CASGPNGITNEKLFF.

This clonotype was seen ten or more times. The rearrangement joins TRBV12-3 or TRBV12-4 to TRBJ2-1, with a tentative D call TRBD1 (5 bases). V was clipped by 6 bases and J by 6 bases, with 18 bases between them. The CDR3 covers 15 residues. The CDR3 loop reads CASSVGATSINEQFF. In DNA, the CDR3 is TGTGCCAGCAGCGTTGGGGCTACAAGCATCAATGAGCAGTTCTTC.

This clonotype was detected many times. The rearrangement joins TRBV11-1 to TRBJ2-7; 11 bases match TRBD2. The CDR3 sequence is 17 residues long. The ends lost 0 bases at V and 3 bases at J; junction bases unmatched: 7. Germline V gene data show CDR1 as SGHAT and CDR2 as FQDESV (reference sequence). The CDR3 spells CASSLAWTSGLNYEQYF. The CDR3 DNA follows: TGTGCCAGCAGCTTAGCCTGGACTAGCGGGTTAAACTACGAGCAGTACTTC.